A single sample is the source of the 21 T cell receptor beta chains below, sequenced in a study of T cells in localized non-small cell lung cancer (TCRdb year 2020). Libraries came from the immunoSEQ multiplex PCR assay. Here the immuneACCESS table is served through TCRdb, limited to in-frame sequences with V and J called. Missing clones are a known gap in these copies; in checked studies unresolved V genes cover under half, and the rest lacks a known reason. Within this sample are under 20,000 clones, with roughly 84% of them counted one time only. Approximately 23% of the sample rests with the top ten. Here the sequenced sample was peripheral blood, taken before any cancer treatment. The receptors here all came from a male donor older than 55 with stage I lung adenocarcinoma.

This sequence joins TRBV18 and TRBJ1-5; D might be TRBD1 (5 bases). Germline V lookup: CDR1 KGHSH, CDR2 LQKENI. V lost 4 bases and J lost 4, with 14 bases in between. The CDR3 is 15 residues long. CDR3 sequence reads: CASSLSMGGNQPQHF. The CDR3 DNA reads as TGTGCCAGCTCACTTTCTATGGGGGGAAATCAGCCCCAGCATTTT.

V usage is TRBV4-3 and J usage is TRBJ1-3, with D perhaps TRBD1 (6 bases). CDR1 and CDR2 (germline): LGHNA, YSLEER. CDR3 length: 14 amino acids. Trimming left V 4 bases short and J 7 bases short, with 14 bases between. Here the CDR3 DNA reads TGCGCCAGCAGCCCCGCCGATACAGGGAACACCATATATTTT. Residues: CASSPADTGNTIYF.

The chain combines TRBV7-2 with TRBJ2-5; D remains unclear. Trimming cost V 4 bases and J 0 bases, with 9 bases left between them. Germline V gene sequence: CDR1 SGHTA, CDR2 FQGNSA. CDR3 size: 14 residues. The CDR3 here is CASSSDTYQETQYF. The CDR3 region has the DNA TGTGCCAGCAGCTCAGACACGTACCAAGAGACCCAGTACTTC.

This clone was found a few times. This chain connects TRBV19 to TRBJ1-6; D gene ambiguous. This CDR3 region has 13 residues. The V end lost 3 bases, the J end lost 9 bases, and 9 bases lay between the germline ends. CDR1 is LNHDA, CDR2 SQIVND, per germline (reference sequence). CDR3 DNA: TGTGCCAGTAGTATTTCTGTAAGTTCACCCCTCCACTTT. Its protein product is CASSISVSSPLHF.

The V gene is TRBV6-1, the J gene TRBJ1-1; D is uncertain. In germline, CDR1 is MNHNS, CDR2 SASEGT. There are 13 residues in the CDR3. Trimming cost V 2 bases and J 0 bases, with 4 bases left between them. The DNA for the CDR3 is TGTGCCAGCAGTGAAAGGGTGAACACTGAAGCTTTCTTT. This translates into CASSERVNTEAFF.

This chain connects TRBV6-9 to TRBJ1-6, with 8 bases identical to TRBD1. The CDR3 runs to 14 residues. The ends lost 3 bases at V and 13 bases at J; junction bases unmatched: 8. Germline assignment: CDR1 MNHGY and CDR2 SVAAGI. DNA of the CDR3: TGTGCCAGCAGTTACTCCAGGGGGCGGTCCCCCCTCCACTTT. Residues: CASSYSRGRSPLHF.

This sequence joins TRBV18 and TRBJ2-2, with D unclear. This CDR3 is 13 amino acids long. V was cut by 5 bases and J by 0 bases, with 4 bases left in between. The germline V gene encodes CDR1 KGHSH and CDR2 LQKENI. CDR3 residues: CASSAANTGELFF. CDR3 DNA sequence: TGTGCCAGCTCAGCCGCGAACACCGGGGAGCTGTTTTTT.

The gene calls are TRBV19 and TRBJ2-7; 9 bases are shared with TRBD2. The germline gives CDR1 LNHDA, CDR2 SQIVND (reference sequence). V was clipped by 3 bases and J by 5 bases; unmatched bases: 8. The CDR3 is 15 amino acids. The CDR3 DNA follows: TGTGCCAGTAGTATTTCGGCGGGAGGGCCCAACGAGCAGTACTTC. Translated, it gives CASSISAGGPNEQYF.

This chain connects TRBV14 to TRBJ1-2; 7 positions match TRBD1. After removal of 0 bases from V and 6 bases from J, the junction contained 7 bases not matched to a gene. The germline V gene has CDR1 SGHDN and CDR2 FVKESK. CDR3 length: 15 residues. CDR3 coding DNA: TGTGCCAGCAGCCAAGATAACAGGGGCGCCCATGGCTACACCTTC. Translating it yields CASSQDNRGAHGYTF. Variable domain in full (rest from reference TRBV14 and TRBJ1-2): EAGVTQFPSHSVIEKGQTVTLRCDPISGHDNLYWYRRVMGKEIKFLLHFVKESKQDESGMPNNRFLAERTGGTYSTLKVQPAELEDSGVYFCASSQDNRGAHGYTFGSGTRLTVV.

This clone was seen just once. The chain uses TRBV7-2 and TRBJ1-6; possibly TRBD1 for D (5 bases). The CDR3 has 17 amino acids. Trimming left V 1 base short and J 9 bases short, with 19 bases between. Germline assignment: CDR1 SGHTA and CDR2 FQGNSA. Here the CDR3 DNA reads TGTGCCAGCAGCTTAGGGGTAGGACTCAAGAGGGGTTCACCCCTCCACTTT. Protein product: CASSLGVGLKRGSPLHF. Full variable domain (remainder filled in from reference TRBV7-2 and TRBJ1-6): GAGVSQSPSNKVTEKGKDVELRCDPISGHTALYWYRQSLGQGLEFLIYFQGNSAPDKSGLPSDRFSAERTGGSVSTLTIQRTQQEDSAVYLCASSLGVGLKRGSPLHFGNGTRLTVT.

V gene TRBV19 combines with J gene TRBJ1-5, with TRBD1 as a possible D gene (5 bases). V lost 6 bases to trimming and J lost 3 bases, with 15 bases between them. This CDR3 region has 15 residues. CDR1 is LNHDA and CDR2 is SQIVND in the germline V gene (reference sequence). The CDR3 bases are TGTGCCAGTAGCCTCCTGACAGACTACAATCAGCCCCAGCATTTT. Amino acid sequence: CASSLLTDYNQPQHF.

The chain carries TRBV12-5 and TRBJ2-5, with 10 bases aligning to TRBD2. Germline V gives CDR1 LGHNT, CDR2 FRNRAP. With 6 bases clipped from V and 4 bases from J, the junction kept 14 bases outside the gene matches. The CDR3 runs 17 residues. CDR3 sequence (DNA): TGTGCTAGTGGCCCCGGGACTAGCGTAGGTTCTAGAGAGACCCAGTACTTC. Its translation is CASGPGTSVGSRETQYF.

The V and J genes are TRBV6-5 and TRBJ2-3, with a possible D match to TRBD1 (6 bases). The CDR3 covers 13 residues. CDR1 MNHEY and CDR2 SVGAGI come from the germline V gene. Trimming cost V 6 bases and J 11 bases, with 18 bases left between them. Here the CDR3 reads CASRTGTLGWQYF. Here the CDR3 DNA reads TGTGCCAGCAGAACCGGGACACTGGGGTGGCAGTATTTT.

V is TRBV4-1 and J is TRBJ2-1; 7 nucleotides agree with TRBD1. The germline gives CDR1 MGHRA, CDR2 YSYEKL. The CDR3 has 13 residues. V shed 4 bases, J shed 9 bases, and the junction held 6 bases outside the gene matches. CDR3 DNA: TGCGCCAGCAGCCTGGGACAGCCGGGTGAGCAGTTCTTC. Translated: CASSLGQPGEQFF.

In its sample, this clone was seen once. The V and J genes are TRBV30 and TRBJ1-5, with D tentatively TRBD1 (5 bases). Trimming removed 0 bases at V and 5 bases at J, with 8 bases between. Germline V gene lookup returns CDR1 GTSNPN and CDR2 SVGIG (reference sequence). This CDR3 comprises 13 residues. CDR3 in amino acids: CAWSVGLDQPQHF. The CDR3 bases are TGTGCCTGGAGTGTGGGACTTGATCAGCCCCAGCATTTT.

The rearrangement uses TRBV6-6 and TRBJ2-7, with unresolved D. Trimming removed 3 bases at V and 4 bases at J, with 7 bases between. CDR1 is MNHNY, CDR2 SVGAGI, per germline (reference sequence). The CDR3 consists of 12 residues. The CDR3 sequence is CASSYIRYEQYF. The CDR3 DNA sequence: TGTGCCAGCAGTTATATACGGTACGAGCAGTACTTC.

The chain employs TRBV6-6 and TRBJ1-2, with D uncertain. The germline V gene encodes CDR1 MNHNY and CDR2 SVGAGI (reference sequence). V was shortened by 2 bases and J by 2 bases, with 9 bases between the two germline ends. The CDR3 has 14 residues. Here the CDR3 reads CASSYEGRNYGYTF. Written as DNA, the CDR3 is TGTGCCAGCAGTTACGAGGGTCGAAACTATGGCTACACCTTC.

The rearrangement uses TRBV7-2 and TRBJ1-2; D is undetermined. CDR3 length: 15 residues. The V gene's germline CDR1 is SGHTA and CDR2 FQGNSA. V was cut by 4 bases and J by 4 bases, with 16 bases left in between. This CDR3 is CASSSGPLAAYGYTF. In DNA, the CDR3 is TGTGCCAGCAGCTCCGGGCCTCTCGCGGCCTATGGCTACACCTTC. The full variable domain, in which reference TRBV7-2 and TRBJ1-2 provide the parts outside the CDR3, is GAGVSQSPSNKVTEKGKDVELRCDPISGHTALYWYRQSLGQGLEFLIYFQGNSAPDKSGLPSDRFSAERTGGSVSTLTIQRTQQEDSAVYLCASSSGPLAAYGYTFGSGTRLTVV.

The CDR3 sequence is CASSPNFPKIKNQPQHF. The CDR3 DNA sequence: TGTGCCAGCAGCCCAAATTTCCCGAAAATCAAGAATCAGCCCCAGCATTTT. The V and J genes are TRBV7-3 and TRBJ1-5; no clear D gene. Between the trimmed V and J ends, which lost 5 bases and 4 bases, there was a span of 21 bases. CDR1 SGHTA and CDR2 FQGTGA come from the germline V gene. This CDR3 comprises 17 residues.

The V and J genes are TRBV19 and TRBJ1-5; the D gene is possibly TRBD1 (6 bases). V was clipped by 5 bases and J by 7 bases, with 9 bases between them. The CDR3 extends over 12 amino acids. Germline lookup yields CDR1 LNHDA and CDR2 SQIVND (reference sequence). The CDR3 protein is CASSLGAQPQHF. Here the CDR3 DNA reads TGTGCCAGTAGTTTGGGGGCGCAGCCCCAGCATTTT. Full variable domain (outside the CDR3, taken from reference TRBV19 and TRBJ1-5): DGGITQSPKYLFRKEGQNVTLSCEQNLNHDAMYWYRQDPGQGLRLIYYSQIVNDFQKGDIAEGYSVSREKKESFPLTVTSAQKNPTAFYLCASSLGAQPQHFGDGTRLSIL.

The chain links TRBV7-2 to TRBJ2-7, with D perhaps TRBD2 (5 bases). Trimming took 4 bases from V and 3 from J, leaving 10 bases between them. Germline V lookup: CDR1 SGHTA, CDR2 FQGNSA. This CDR3 has 13 residues. The DNA for the CDR3 is TGTGCCAGCAGCTCGGTACTAGACTACGAGCAGTACTTC. This gives the protein CASSSVLDYEQYF. Combining the CDR3 with reference TRBV7-2 and TRBJ2-7 gives the whole variable domain GAGVSQSPSNKVTEKGKDVELRCDPISGHTALYWYRQSLGQGLEFLIYFQGNSAPDKSGLPSDRFSAERTGGSVSTLTIQRTQQEDSAVYLCASSSVLDYEQYFGPGTRLTVT.